This paragraph covers one T cell receptor (beta chain) sequence. The antigen is unknown. The germline CDR1 and CDR2 sequences are SGHRS and YFSETQ. The CDR3 is 14 residues long. Trimming pared 5 bases from V and 5 bases from J, leaving 16 bases between. These data belong to a study of early T cells in non-severe SARS-CoV-2 infection. For the study at large: The authors sequenced bulk RNA from unsorted whole blood, leaving chains unpaired.

Overall study findings and caveats: Matches to VDJdb favored anti-spike CD8 responses and missed private and CD4 specificities.

Individual cDNA molecules received unique molecular identifiers during library preparation. In TCRdb, the 5' RACE reads were re-called with MiXCR into one record per CDR3 protein. The sample contains about 33,000 distinct CDR3 sequences, around 4.6% of which appear only once. The specimen sequenced was whole blood. The TCR comes from an adult who was a healthcare worker with PCR-confirmed SARS-CoV-2 infection or an uninfected control (not recorded which). This chain joins TRBV5-1 and TRBJ2-5, with TRBD2 as a possible D gene (6 bases). CDR3 coding DNA: TGCGCCAGCAGTCCCCGGGGACTCAGGGAGACCCAGTACTTC. This encodes CASSPRGLRETQYF.